This TCR beta chain was retrieved from a study of T cells after yellow fever vaccination. The study's findings and limits: A small share of clonotypes appeared in both CD4 and CD8 compartments.

A word on this clonotype: What it binds is not known.

The germline gives CDR1 LNHDA, CDR2 SQIVND (reference sequence). This CDR3 has 13 residues. The V and J ends lost 3 bases and 5 bases respectively, with 10 bases between them. Template-switching 5'RACE yielded the TCR cDNA; a universal primer site and UMIs were added in the process. From the 5' RACE reads, TCRdb called clonotypes with MiXCR, one entry per CDR3 protein. The sample includes hundreds of thousands of distinct CDR3 sequences, approximately 13% of them seen just once. This TCR was recovered from a man aged 30 to 39 who received the YFV17D yellow fever vaccine. The rearrangement joins TRBV19 to TRBJ2-5, with D perhaps matching TRBD1 (6 bases). Sequenced material: PBMCs, taken on the day of the yellow fever booster vaccination. The CDR3 coding sequence is TGTGCCAGTAGTATGAACAGGGCGGAGACCCAGTACTTC. This gives the protein CASSMNRAETQYF.